This entry lists 20 T cell receptor beta chains sequenced from one sample in a study of identical twins. TCRdb itself ran the 5' RACE reads through MiXCR, one entry per CDR3 protein. Of more than 200,000 distinct CDR3 sequences in the sample, around 10% are singletons; the top ten hold 4% to 6%. The sample was memory (CD45RO+) T cells sorted from blood. Receptor source: a woman aged 18-30 years in good health.

The CDR3 sequence: CASSYRLGTLNYEQYF. CDR3 nucleotide sequence: TGTGCCAGCAGTTACCGTTTAGGGACTCTAAACTACGAGCAGTACTTC. J is TRBJ2-7 and V is TRBV6-5; weak D call: TRBD2 (6 bases). Trimming removed 2 bases from V and 3 bases from J, with 17 bases in between. Looked up from germline, CDR1 is MNHEY and CDR2 is SVGAGI. There are 16 residues in the CDR3.

This clonotype has just a few counts. This sequence joins TRBV5-1 and TRBJ1-2; the D gene is possibly TRBD1 (6 bases). CDR1 SGHRS and CDR2 YFSETQ come from the germline V gene. Trimming removed 4 bases at V and 2 bases at J, with 21 bases between. CDR3 length equals 17 residues. The CDR3 region is CASSPEGGGRPNYGYTF. CDR3 nucleotide sequence: TGCGCCAGCAGCCCGGAGGGGGGTGGCAGGCCCAACTATGGCTACACCTTC.

This clonotype occurred many times. The chain carries TRBV11-3 and TRBJ2-2, with D unclear. The CDR3 runs to 13 residues. Looked up from germline, CDR1 is SGHNT and CDR2 is YENEEA. V lost 2 bases, J lost 4 bases, and 5 bases lay in between. The CDR3 reads CASSLRVTGELFF. CDR3 nucleotide sequence: TGTGCCAGCAGCTTAAGGGTCACCGGGGAGCTGTTTTTT.

This clonotype is medium-sized by share. This chain joins TRBV20-1 and TRBJ1-5, with D uncertain. V dropped 2 bases and J dropped 1 base, with 3 bases sitting between them. CDR3 length equals 12 residues. From germline, CDR1 is DFQATT and CDR2 SNEGSKA (reference sequence). The chain's CDR3 is CSARHSNQPQHF. Written as DNA, the CDR3 is TGCAGTGCTAGACACAGCAATCAGCCCCAGCATTTT.

This clonotype was seen ten or more times. This chain uses TRBV20-1 with TRBJ1-5; maybe TRBD1 (6 bases). Germline V lookup: CDR1 DFQATT, CDR2 SNEGSKA (reference sequence). V lost 0 bases and J lost 1, with 16 bases in between. This CDR3 spans 17 amino acids. CDR3 bases: TGCAGTGCTAGAGATCTCGCACAGGGAATGAGCAATCAGCCCCAGCATTTT. Its translation is CSARDLAQGMSNQPQHF.

This clonotype has at least ten counts. The chain is built from TRBV6-2 or TRBV6-3 and TRBJ1-1; D gene unclear. The CDR3 consists of 13 residues. The germline CDR1 and CDR2 sequences are MNHEY and SVGEGT. Trimming removed 7 bases at V and 2 bases at J, with 11 bases between. The CDR3 nucleotides read TGTGCCAGCACCCCCTCGGGAAACACTGAAGCTTTCTTT. Protein product: CASTPSGNTEAFF.

This clonotype was seen more than once but under ten times. The chain recombines TRBV4-1 with TRBJ2-7, with a tentative D call TRBD2 (5 bases). The CDR3 length is 13 residues. V was pared by 4 bases and J by 3 bases, with 10 bases between. The V gene's germline CDR1 is MGHRA and CDR2 YSYEKL. The CDR3 here is CASSPNGVYEQYF. CDR3 nucleotides: TGCGCCAGCAGCCCGAACGGGGTCTACGAGCAGTACTTC.

The CDR3, as DNA: TGTGCCAGCAGCTTGTGGATGGGGACCCTCACAGATACGCAGTATTTT. It specifies CASSLWMGTLTDTQYF. J is TRBJ2-3 and V is TRBV5-6; D might be TRBD1 or TRBD2, each matching 5 bases. Germline V gene data show CDR1 as SGHDT and CDR2 as YYEEEE. This CDR3 contains 16 residues. V gave up 1 base and J gave up 2 bases, with 14 bases separating them.

The V and J genes are TRBV7-2 and TRBJ2-7; D call uncertain. Germline V CDR1 and CDR2: SGHTA, FQGNSA. The CDR3 loop spans 15 amino acids. The V end lost 5 bases, the J end lost 0 bases, and 14 bases lay between the germline ends. In nucleotides, the CDR3 is TGTGCCAGCAGCACCCAACAGAGCCCCTCCTACGAGCAGTACTTC. As protein: CASSTQQSPSYEQYF.

The V call is TRBV18, the J call TRBJ1-5; no firm D call. The germline V gene encodes CDR1 KGHSH and CDR2 LQKENI. The V gene lost 4 bases and the J gene lost 5 bases, with 12 bases spanning the gap. This CDR3 comprises 14 residues. CDR3 residues: CASSQEMGDQPQHF. The DNA for the CDR3 is TGTGCCAGCTCACAAGAGATGGGAGATCAGCCCCAGCATTTT.

This clonotype turned up a few times. This chain links TRBV9 with TRBJ2-7; D possibly matches TRBD1 or TRBD2 (6 bases each). CDR1 is SGDLS and CDR2 is YYNGEE in the germline V gene. This CDR3 is 16 amino acids long. The V end was cut by 4 bases, the J end by 6 bases, with 23 bases between. The CDR3 loop reads CASSPRGDFTGFEQYF. As DNA, the CDR3 is TGTGCCAGCAGCCCCCGAGGGGACTTTACAGGGTTCGAGCAGTACTTC.

This clonotype was counted a few times. The chain carries TRBV20-1 and TRBJ2-4; 8 nucleotides align to TRBD1. The CDR3 runs to 13 residues. The J segment lost 2 bases and the V segment lost 8 bases, leaving 5 bases of the junction unmatched. The germline V gene has CDR1 DFQATT and CDR2 SNEGSKA (reference sequence). CDR3 amino acids: CSLQGVTKNIQYF. The DNA of the CDR3 is TGCAGTTTACAGGGGGTTACCAAAAACATTCAGTACTTC.

This chain uses TRBV9 with TRBJ2-2, with D possibly being TRBD2 (5 bases). Trimming shortened V by 6 bases and J by 0 bases, and 9 bases separated the two germline ends. Germline V CDR1 and CDR2: SGDLS, YYNGEE. This CDR3 has 14 amino acids. The CDR3 reads CASNYGANTGELFF. The CDR3 DNA is TGTGCCAGCAATTACGGGGCGAACACCGGGGAGCTGTTTTTT.

The J gene is TRBJ1-2, the V gene TRBV7-8; perhaps TRBD1 as D (6 bases). The ends were cut back, 3 bases at V and 8 bases at J, with 16 bases in the middle. CDR1 SGHVS and CDR2 FQNEAQ come from the germline V gene. This CDR3 has 14 residues. The CDR3 sequence: CASSFGGGAGGYTF. CDR3 bases: TGTGCCAGCAGCTTCGGAGGGGGGGCAGGAGGCTACACCTTC.

The chain joins TRBV7-9 to TRBJ2-5; D not resolved. The germline V gene has CDR1 SEHNR and CDR2 FQNEAQ (reference sequence). This CDR3 comprises 14 residues. Trimming cost V 1 base and J 6 bases, with 12 bases left between them. The CDR3 sequence is CASSLGPSWQTQYF. Here the CDR3 DNA reads TGTGCCAGCAGCTTAGGGCCGTCCTGGCAGACCCAGTACTTC. Combining the CDR3 with reference TRBV7-9 and TRBJ2-5 gives the whole variable domain DTGVSQNPRHKITKRGQNVTFRCDPISEHNRLYWYRQTLGQGPEFLTYFQNEAQLEKSRLLSDRFSAERPKGSFSTLEIQRTEQGDSAMYLCASSLGPSWQTQYFGPGTRLLVL.

This clonotype was picked up many times. This chain links TRBV5-1 with TRBJ2-7; 13 nucleotides agree with TRBD2. Germline V gives CDR1 SGHRS, CDR2 YFSETQ. The CDR3 has 16 residues. Germline trimming cut 4 bases from V and 2 bases from J; bases unmatched to any gene: 6. The CDR3 is CASSPGLAGATYEQYF. The CDR3 region has the DNA TGCGCCAGCAGCCCCGGACTAGCGGGGGCCACCTACGAGCAGTACTTC. Combining the CDR3 with reference TRBV5-1 and TRBJ2-7 gives the whole variable domain KAGVTQTPRYLIKTRGQQVTLSCSPISGHRSVSWYQQTPGQGLQFLFEYFSETQRNKGNFPGRFSGRQFSNSRSEMNVSTLELGDSALYLCASSPGLAGATYEQYFGPGTRLTVT.

This clonotype was seen a few times. The chain links TRBV10-2 to TRBJ2-1; 9 bases are shared with TRBD2. Germline V gives CDR1 WSHSY, CDR2 SAAADI. CDR3 size: 14 residues. The J segment lost 5 bases and the V segment lost 7 bases, leaving 6 bases of the junction unmatched. The DNA of the CDR3 is TGCGCCAGCAAGAGGACTAGCGAGCACAATGAGCAGTTCTTC. It specifies CASKRTSEHNEQFF.

This clonotype was seen more than once but under ten times. The chain carries TRBV11-2 and TRBJ2-6; 9 nucleotides line up with TRBD1. Looked up from germline, CDR1 is SGHAT and CDR2 is FQNNGV. The CDR3 sequence is 18 residues long. Trimming at V came to 5 bases and at J to 0 bases, leaving 8 bases not matched to a gene. CDR3 protein: CASSRRRDRDSGANVLTF. The CDR3 DNA reads TGTGCCAGCAGCCGTCGCCGGGACAGGGACTCTGGGGCCAACGTCCTGACTTTC.

This clonotype was observed at least ten times. The chain is built from TRBV6-1 and TRBJ2-1, with 10 bases matching TRBD2. Germline values: CDR1 MNHNS, CDR2 SASEGT. The CDR3 consists of 14 residues. Losses at the gene ends were 9 bases for V and 6 bases for J; bases not matched to a gene: 8. In DNA, the CDR3 is TGTGCCAGTCTTCTAGCGGGAGTAGGCAATGAGCAGTTCTTC. Its translation is CASLLAGVGNEQFF.

In its sample, this clonotype was seen many times. The V and J genes are TRBV4-3 and TRBJ2-7; D uncertain. Deletions cut 1 base from V and 1 base from J, with 8 bases between. CDR1 is LGHNA, CDR2 YSLEER, per germline. The CDR3 has 14 residues. The CDR3 DNA sequence: TGCGCCAGCAGCCAAGCTTGGGGTTCCTACGAGCAGTACTTC. This translates into CASSQAWGSYEQYF.